The sequence of this T cell receptor (beta chain) was determined in a study of beta chain features in type 1 diabetes. Notes on the study in general: When Type 1 diabetes patients were examined, their TCRB CDR3s proved moderately but significantly shorter in all four CD4+ subsets. PCR may have favored shorter templates equally in patients and controls. Junctions at VDJ sites from type 1 diabetes patients had fewer insertions and more deletions.

This clone has just a few counts. The antigen is unknown. Other DNA sequences in the sample encode the same CDR3. Sequenced material consisted of expressed TCRB transcripts (all of the isolated RNA was reverse transcribed). Some clones are missing from TCRdb's copy, which holds only in-frame ones; the method was immunoSEQ multiplex PCR. Here the sample spans hundreds of thousands of clones, 17% being singletons. From germline, CDR1 is SGHAT and CDR2 FQNNGV. V lost 3 bases and J lost 3, with 6 bases in between. The CDR3 is 12 amino acids. The receptor was derived from a woman aged 18-35 years in good health. The chain has TRBV11-2 and TRBJ2-7; D is undetermined. The sample taken for sequencing was naive CD4+ T cells from blood. The CDR3: CASSLNSYEQYF. The CDR3 nucleotides are TGTGCCAGCAGCTTGAACAGCTACGAGCAGTACTTC.